The 18 T cell receptor beta chains given below trace back to one sample, sequenced in a study of blood T cell repertoires in COVID-19. Using immunoSEQ multiplex PCR, the repertoire was profiled, and TCRdb retains in-frame clones only, with some absent. The sample includes 400,000 or so clones, about 87% of them seen just once. Sequencing was carried out using peripheral blood. Receptors were obtained from a man between 18 and 29 years old with COVID-19, enrolled during active disease.

A word on this clone: Mismatch with germline at one junction end may stem from a read error. The V and J genes are TRBV5-3 and TRBJ2-7; TRBD1 aligns across 7 bases. TRBV5-3 is labeled an ORF, and its function is uncertain. This CDR3 is built from 14 residues. The CDR3 spells CARGLRQGVYEQYF. The CDR3 DNA reads TGTGCCAGAGGCTTGCGTCAGGGGGTGTACGAGCAGTACTTC.

This sequence joins TRBV11-3 and TRBJ2-1; tentative D call: TRBD1 (6 bases). The CDR3 runs to 13 residues. CDR1 is SGHNT and CDR2 is YENEEA in the germline V gene. Between the trimmed V and J ends, which lost 4 bases and 9 bases, there was a span of 13 bases. CDR3 nucleotides: TGTGCCAGCAGCTATACAGGGCCGGGTGAGCAGTTCTTC. Protein sequence: CASSYTGPGEQFF.

This chain connects TRBV19 to TRBJ2-2, with 9 bases fitting TRBD1. Unmatched junction bases numbered 11, after V lost 1 base and J lost 2 bases. Germline values: CDR1 LNHDA, CDR2 SQIVND (reference sequence). CDR3 length equals 19 residues. In DNA, the CDR3 is TGTGCCAGTAGTATAGGCATCAGGACAGGGGAAACTAACACCGGGGAGCTGTTTTTT. It specifies CASSIGIRTGETNTGELFF.

The CDR3 here is CASSRSTTQTNEKLFF. CDR3 in DNA: TGTGCCAGCAGCCGATCGACGACACAAACTAATGAAAAACTGTTTTTT. The V call is TRBV4-2, the J call TRBJ1-4; D not certain. Germline values: CDR1 LGHNA, CDR2 YNFKEQ. The CDR3 has 16 residues. Trimming took off 4 bases at V and 1 base at J, with 13 bases between the two ends.

The chain uses TRBV11-2 and TRBJ2-7; 9 positions agree with TRBD2. V shed 2 bases, J shed 4 bases, and the junction held 6 bases outside the gene matches. The CDR3 runs 15 residues. Germline lookup yields CDR1 SGHAT and CDR2 FQNNGV. The CDR3: CASSLRLAARYEQYF. CDR3 nucleotides: TGTGCCAGCAGCTTAAGACTAGCGGCCAGATACGAGCAGTACTTC.

The chain employs TRBV12-3 or TRBV12-4 and TRBJ2-7, with D maybe TRBD2 (5 bases). This CDR3 region has 13 residues. Trimming took 4 bases from V and 3 from J, leaving 10 bases between them. The CDR3: CASSSSSFYEQYF. The CDR3 nucleotides are TGTGCCAGCAGTTCCTCTAGCTTCTACGAGCAGTACTTC.

The chain combines TRBV7-8 with TRBJ2-5, with D hard to call. Deletions cut 1 base from V and 5 bases from J, with 11 bases between. The CDR3 totals 14 residues. The germline CDR1 and CDR2 sequences are SGHVS and FQNEAQ. DNA for the CDR3: TGTGCCAGCAGCTTAGTACGGGTAAGGGAGACCCAGTACTTC. Translating it yields CASSLVRVRETQYF.

The rearrangement links TRBV11-2 to TRBJ2-7; D unclear. V lost 0 bases and J lost 3, with 12 bases in between. The length of the CDR3 is 15 residues. Germline V gives CDR1 SGHAT, CDR2 FQNNGV. CDR3 nucleotides: TGTGCCAGCAGCTTAGATCGTGGGCCCTACTACGAGCAGTACTTC. Its translation is CASSLDRGPYYEQYF. The whole variable domain, filled in from reference TRBV11-2 and TRBJ2-7, reads EAGVAQSPRYKIIEKRQSVAFWCNPISGHATLYWYQQILGQGPKLLIQFQNNGVVDDSQLPKDRFSAERLKGVDSTLKIQPAKLEDSAVYLCASSLDRGPYYEQYFGPGTRLTVT.

The J gene is TRBJ2-1, the V gene TRBV4-1; 7 nucleotides match TRBD1. This CDR3 contains 15 residues. V lost 4 bases, J lost 6 bases, and 9 bases stayed unmatched. Germline V lookup: CDR1 MGHRA, CDR2 YSYEKL. The CDR3 sequence: CASSPWTGFSNEQFF. DNA of the CDR3: TGCGCCAGCAGCCCTTGGACAGGTTTCTCCAATGAGCAGTTCTTC.

On this clone itself: The sample has other DNA sequences that encode this CDR3 too. V usage is TRBV5-1 and J usage is TRBJ2-1, with a possible D match to TRBD2 (6 bases). The CDR3 consists of 14 residues. From germline, CDR1 is SGHRS and CDR2 YFSETQ. Trimming shortened V by 0 bases and J by 7 bases, and 11 bases separated the two germline ends. CDR3: CASSLEGGGNEQFF. The CDR3 nucleotides read TGCGCCAGCAGCTTGGAGGGAGGTGGGAATGAGCAGTTCTTC.

The genes are TRBV7-8 and TRBJ2-1, with 11 bases lining up with TRBD2. This CDR3 contains 13 residues. CDR1 and CDR2 from the germline V gene are SGHVS and FQNEAQ. The V segment lost 8 bases and the J segment 4 bases; nucleotides outside the gene matches: 1. The CDR3 spells CASRLAGYNEQFF. The CDR3 region has the DNA TGTGCCAGCCGACTAGCGGGATACAATGAGCAGTTCTTC.

The V and J genes are TRBV24-1 and TRBJ2-2; D may be TRBD1 (5 bases). This CDR3 is built from 17 residues. Germline values: CDR1 KGHDR, CDR2 SFDVKD. V dropped 6 bases and J dropped 1 base, with 17 bases sitting between them. The CDR3 nucleotides read TGTGCCACCAGTCCAGCCCGCCAGGGTGGGAACACCGGGGAGCTGTTTTTT. It encodes CATSPARQGGNTGELFF.

The chain couples TRBV2 to TRBJ2-7, with 7 bases identical to TRBD2. The CDR3 is made up of 15 amino acids. Losses at the gene ends were 8 bases for V and 5 bases for J; bases not matched to a gene: 15. Germline assignment: CDR1 SNHLY and CDR2 FYNNEI. The CDR3 DNA reads as TGTGCCAGCGCTCCCAGGGCGGGAGATCGCCACGAGCAGTACTTC. Residues: CASAPRAGDRHEQYF.

J is TRBJ2-2 and V is TRBV27; 8 bases are a match to TRBD2. V shed 7 bases, J shed 6 bases, and the junction held 7 bases outside the gene matches. The length of the CDR3 is 14 residues. Germline CDR1 reads MNHEY; CDR2 reads SMNVEV (reference sequence). Here the CDR3 DNA reads TGTGCCAGCACCCCGGGGGGGTCCCCCGGGGAGCTGTTTTTT. The encoded protein is CASTPGGSPGELFF.

The J gene is TRBJ2-4, the V gene TRBV20-1, with D uncertain. Germline values: CDR1 DFQATT, CDR2 SNEGSKA (reference sequence). The CDR3 is 16 residues long. Between the trimmed V and J ends, which lost 3 bases and 2 bases, there was a span of 17 bases. CDR3: CSASAFGSSTKNIQYF. CDR3 nucleotide sequence: TGCAGTGCTAGTGCGTTCGGTTCTTCGACCAAAAACATTCAGTACTTC.

This chain joins TRBV5-1 and TRBJ2-7; 8 bases match TRBD2. Germline CDR1 is SGHRS and CDR2 is YFSETQ. V lost 5 bases, J lost 4 bases, and 5 bases stayed unmatched. CDR3 size: 13 residues. CDR3 coding DNA: TGCGCCAGCAGTCTCTCTAGCGGGTACGAGCAGTACTTC. It translates to CASSLSSGYEQYF.

The chain recombines TRBV19 with TRBJ1-5; TRBD1 aligns across 8 bases. Germline CDR1 reads LNHDA; CDR2 reads SQIVND (reference sequence). The V segment lost 2 bases and the J segment 4 bases; nucleotides outside the gene matches: 7. This CDR3 comprises 16 residues. CDR3 region: CASSIMWTGSNQPQHF. DNA of the CDR3: TGTGCCAGTAGTATAATGTGGACAGGGTCGAATCAGCCCCAGCATTTT.

The genes are TRBV4-2 and TRBJ2-5; 8 bases are shared with TRBD1. The CDR3 length is 17 residues. The V gene end was trimmed by 4 bases and the J gene end by 4 bases; junction bases not matched to a gene: 14. From germline, CDR1 is LGHNA and CDR2 YNFKEQ. The CDR3, as DNA: TGTGCCAGCAGCCCCCGCGGCCCCGGGACAGGTGGAGAGACCCAGTACTTC. This codes for CASSPRGPGTGGETQYF.